These 13 T cell receptor beta chains originate from one sample sequenced in a study of shared clonotypes between healthy human individuals. The protocol was immunoSEQ multiplex PCR, while the TCRdb copy is restricted to in-frame clones and leaves out a portion. The data show over 2 million clones, with 85% to 95% seen just once and more than 0.35% held by the top ten. The source material was naive CD4+ T cells from PBMCs. Subset indicated: CD45RA+ positively selected. These receptors all come from a man between 18 and 29 years old in good health. Some clones in this sample may be carry-over from other donors' samples.

The V call is TRBV10-3, the J call TRBJ2-7, with 7 bases matching TRBD1. CDR3 length equals 14 residues. Per the germline V gene, CDR1 is ENHRY and CDR2 is SYGVKD. The V segment lost 3 bases and the J segment 4 bases; nucleotides outside the gene matches: 6. The CDR3: CAISEVGGGYEQYF. CDR3 in DNA: TGTGCCATCAGTGAAGTAGGGGGCGGGTACGAGCAGTACTTC.

This chain joins TRBV30 and TRBJ2-7, with 7 bases matching TRBD2. The trim removed 4 bases at V and 5 bases at J, leaving 17 bases unmatched. Per the germline V gene, CDR1 is GTSNPN and CDR2 is SVGIG (reference sequence). CDR3 length: 16 amino acids. The CDR3 region is CAWNRDSVRGSDEQYF. CDR3 coding DNA: TGTGCCTGGAATCGGGACTCAGTGCGGGGGAGCGACGAGCAGTACTTC. The variable domain in full, completed from reference TRBV30 and TRBJ2-7, reads SQTIHQWPATLVQPVGSPLSLECTVEGTSNPNLYWYRQAAGRGLQLLFYSVGIGQISSEVPQNLSASRPQDRQFILSSKKLLLSDSGFYLCAWNRDSVRGSDEQYFGPGTRLTVT.

Remarks on this clone: The sample carries other DNA sequences with the same CDR3. V is TRBV18 and J is TRBJ1-2, with TRBD1 matching 7 bases. V lost 2 bases to trimming and J lost 2 bases; unmatched junction nucleotides: 2. The CDR3 has 14 amino acids. Germline assignment: CDR1 KGHSH and CDR2 LQKENI. CDR3 sequence (DNA): TGTGCCAGCTCACCAGGGACAGAGAACTATGGCTACACCTTC. It encodes CASSPGTENYGYTF.

The chain uses TRBV5-1 and TRBJ1-2; no clear D. The CDR3 length is 14 residues. The V gene lost 0 bases and the J gene lost 10 bases, with 16 bases spanning the gap. CDR1 and CDR2 from the germline V gene are SGHRS and YFSETQ. The CDR3 loop reads CASSLALAGRVYTF. The CDR3 DNA reads TGCGCCAGCAGCTTGGCCTTGGCCGGTAGAGTCTACACCTTC.

The V gene is TRBV6-1, the J gene TRBJ1-5; no firm D call. Germline V lookup: CDR1 MNHNS, CDR2 SASEGT. Trimming took off 1 base at V and 4 bases at J, with 11 bases between the two ends. This CDR3 contains 15 residues. The CDR3 DNA sequence: TGTGCCAGCAGTGAAGAGCGGAGGTTAAATCAGCCCCAGCATTTT. This translates into CASSEERRLNQPQHF.

The genes are TRBV18 and TRBJ2-1; 11 positions match TRBD1. The CDR3 spans 15 residues. Germline trimming cut 2 bases from V and 6 bases from J; bases unmatched to any gene: 3. The germline V gene has CDR1 KGHSH and CDR2 LQKENI. The CDR3, as DNA: TGTGCCAGCTCACCAGAAGGGACAGGGGGCAATGAGCAGTTCTTC. It encodes CASSPEGTGGNEQFF.

The chain has TRBV9 and TRBJ1-2, with D unclear. This CDR3 has 15 amino acids. From germline, CDR1 is SGDLS and CDR2 YYNGEE. V dropped 0 bases and J dropped 7 bases, with 16 bases sitting between them. Written as DNA, the CDR3 is TGTGCCAGCAGCGTAGAGGGCAGACTGAAGGGTGGCTACACCTTC. Translated, it gives CASSVEGRLKGGYTF. Full variable domain (outside the CDR3, taken from reference TRBV9 and TRBJ1-2): DSGVTQTPKHLITATGQRVTLRCSPRSGDLSVYWYQQSLDQGLQFLIQYYNGEERAKGNILERFSAQQFPDLHSELNLSSLELGDSALYFCASSVEGRLKGGYTFGSGTRLTVV.

The table lists this clone with a count of one. The genes are TRBV4-2 and TRBJ2-1; D ambiguous. The germline CDR1 and CDR2 sequences are LGHNA and YNFKEQ. The CDR3 loop spans 17 amino acids. Trimming left V 0 bases short and J 0 bases short, with 12 bases between. The CDR3 reads CASSQEPARSSYNEQFF. In DNA form, the CDR3 reads TGTGCCAGCAGCCAAGAACCAGCGAGAAGCTCCTACAATGAGCAGTTCTTC.

The rearrangement joins TRBV15 to TRBJ2-1; 12 bases map to TRBD2. The CDR3 has 16 residues. Germline CDR1 reads LNHNV; CDR2 reads YYDKDF (reference sequence). V gave up 2 bases and J gave up 8 bases; unmatched junction bases: 7. CDR3 in DNA: TGTGCCACCAGCAGATCGACTAGCGGGAGTGTGGATGAGCAGTTCTTC. Amino acids: CATSRSTSGSVDEQFF.

This chain uses TRBV5-4 with TRBJ2-5; TRBD2 aligns across 7 bases. Germline V CDR1 and CDR2: SGHNT, YYREEE (reference sequence). This CDR3 is 16 amino acids long. The junction had 6 bases not matched to a gene; V was cut back by 0 bases and J by 1 base. DNA of the CDR3: TGTGCCAGCAGCTTGGGGATATCTAGCGGCCAAGAGACCCAGTACTTC. This sequence encodes CASSLGISSGQETQYF.

The CDR3 sequence is CASVRDGETQYF. CDR3 DNA sequence: TGTGCCAGTGTGAGGGATGGGGAGACCCAGTACTTC. The chain recombines TRBV2 with TRBJ2-5; D is perhaps TRBD2 (5 bases). The CDR3 runs 12 residues. Trimming stripped 9 bases from V and 5 bases from J, with 13 bases between. The V gene's germline CDR1 is SNHLY and CDR2 FYNNEI.

The chain recombines TRBV5-8 with TRBJ2-7; the D gene could be TRBD1 or TRBD2 (5 bases each). Looked up from germline, CDR1 is SGHTS and CDR2 is YDEGEE. The length of the CDR3 is 15 residues. V was pared by 1 base and J by 0 bases, with 11 bases between. The CDR3 loop reads CASSLFGTSSYEQYF. CDR3 nucleotide sequence: TGTGCCAGCAGCTTGTTCGGGACCTCCTCCTACGAGCAGTACTTC.

The chain couples TRBV20-1 to TRBJ2-1; D remains ambiguous. The CDR3 spans 11 residues. Germline V gene lookup returns CDR1 DFQATT and CDR2 SNEGSKA (reference sequence). V was trimmed by 5 bases and J by 8 bases, leaving 10 bases between them. CDR3 amino acids: CSAFPEDEQFF. The CDR3 DNA is TGCAGTGCTTTCCCTGAGGATGAGCAGTTCTTC.